These 21 T cell receptor beta chains were all obtained from the same sample, sequenced in a study of CD8+CD57+ T cells in acquired aplastic anemia (dated by TCRdb to the late 2010s). Flow cytometry had shown CD8+CD57+ cell expansion in the patients selected for sequencing. Sequencer: Illumina HiSeq 2000. Profiling of TCR beta VDJ combinations and CDR3 sequences used genomic DNA as the template. TCRdb itself trimmed the public reads at Q25 with fastp, ran MiXCR and retained productive beta chains. When rows share a CDR3 protein, they turn into one entry using the most common DNA and genes. The sample data list 160,000 or so distinct CDR3 sequences, and roughly two thirds of these were observed just once. Together, the top ten hold under 60% of the sample. Sequencing was done on a sample of sorted CD4+, CD8+, or CD8+CD57+ T cells (not recorded which) from PBMCs. The receptors originated from a human donor with aplastic anemia.

The chain has TRBV5-6 and TRBJ2-5; 8 bases match TRBD1. From germline, CDR1 is SGHDT and CDR2 YYEEEE. The V gene end was trimmed by 4 bases and the J gene end by 5 bases; junction bases not matched to a gene: 10. There are 15 residues in the CDR3. CDR3 loop: CASSLDRTGRETQYF. CDR3 DNA sequence: TGTGCCAGCAGCCTGGACCGGACAGGGAGGGAGACCCAGTACTTC. The variable domain in full, completed from reference TRBV5-6 and TRBJ2-5, reads DAGVTQSPTHLIKTRGQQVTLRCSPKSGHDTVSWYQQALGQGPQFIFQYYEEEERQRGNFPDRFSGHQFPNYSSELNVNALLLGDSALYLCASSLDRTGRETQYFGPGTRLLVL.

The CDR3 spells CASTQTGGGASEQYF. CDR3 bases: TGCGCCAGCACCCAGACGGGGGGGGGCGCGTCCGAGCAGTACTTC. The V and J genes are TRBV10-2 and TRBJ2-7, with 8 bases fitting TRBD2. Germline-derived CDR1 and CDR2 are WSHSY and SAAADI. V lost 7 bases to trimming and J lost 6 bases; unmatched junction nucleotides: 14. The CDR3 loop spans 15 amino acids.

The chain is built from TRBV2 and TRBJ1-2; D perhaps matches TRBD1 (6 bases). Germline assignment: CDR1 SNHLY and CDR2 FYNNEI. The CDR3 is 13 residues long. V was trimmed by 4 bases and J by 4 bases, leaving 10 bases between them. This chain's CDR3 is CASSVGGSYGYTF. The CDR3 DNA follows: TGTGCCAGCAGTGTAGGGGGGAGCTATGGCTACACCTTC.

This rearrangement joins TRBV20-1 to TRBJ2-5; 9 bases fit TRBD1. After removal of 0 bases from V and 4 bases from J, the junction contained 6 bases not matched to a gene. Germline V gene data show CDR1 as DFQATT and CDR2 as SNEGSKA (reference sequence). CDR3 length: 15 amino acids. The CDR3 spells CSAREATGGGETQYF. DNA for the CDR3: TGCAGTGCTAGAGAGGCGACAGGGGGAGGAGAGACCCAGTACTTC.

The rearrangement uses TRBV2 and TRBJ1-1; D may be TRBD1 (5 bases). Trimming cost V 11 bases and J 7 bases, with 14 bases left between them. Per germline, CDR1 SNHLY and CDR2 FYNNEI. This CDR3 has 11 residues. The CDR3 protein is CAGARTREAFF. The CDR3 nucleotides are TGTGCCGGGGCAAGGACTCGTGAAGCTTTCTTT.

This clonotype was observed a single time. The chain has TRBV15 and TRBJ2-5, with 8 positions matching TRBD2. Trimming took 0 bases from V and 4 from J; bases not matched to a gene: 4. The CDR3 loop spans 15 amino acids. Germline-derived CDR1 and CDR2 are LNHNV and YYDKDF (reference sequence). CDR3 sequence reads: CATSRDRGGGETQYF. CDR3 coding DNA: TGTGCCACCAGCAGAGATCGGGGGGGCGGAGAGACCCAGTACTTC. Variable domain in full (rest from reference TRBV15 and TRBJ2-5): DAMVIQNPRYQVTQFGKPVTLSCSQTLNHNVMYWYQQKSSQAPKLLFHYYDKDFNNEADTPDNFQSRRPNTSFCFLDIRSPGLGDTAMYLCATSRDRGGGETQYFGPGTRLLVL.

CDR3 in amino acids: CASSEADVYEQYF. In DNA, the CDR3 is TGTGCCAGCAGTGAAGCGGACGTCTACGAGCAGTACTTC. The rearrangement joins TRBV2 to TRBJ2-7; D is undetermined. Germline V gives CDR1 SNHLY, CDR2 FYNNEI. This CDR3 region has 13 residues. V dropped 0 bases and J dropped 3 bases, with 6 bases sitting between them.

V and J are TRBV15 and TRBJ2-2; D may be TRBD2 (6 bases). The ends were cut back, 1 base at V and 1 base at J, with 7 bases in the middle. The CDR3 has 15 residues. Germline V gives CDR1 LNHNV, CDR2 YYDKDF (reference sequence). CDR3 sequence reads: CATSRGGVNTGELFF. CDR3 bases: TGTGCCACCAGCAGAGGGGGGGTGAACACCGGGGAGCTGTTTTTT.

J is TRBJ2-7 and V is TRBV19; D is uncertain. Deletions cut 5 bases from V and 0 bases from J, with 8 bases between. This CDR3 is built from 13 residues. In germline, CDR1 is LNHDA, CDR2 SQIVND (reference sequence). Here the CDR3 reads CASSPSHSYEQYF. The CDR3 DNA follows: TGTGCCAGTAGTCCGTCACACTCCTACGAGCAGTACTTC.

The chain links TRBV24-1 to TRBJ2-7; TRBD2 matches at 9 bases. This CDR3 is built from 15 residues. J was trimmed by 3 bases and V by 4 bases; bases with no gene match: 6. Germline lookup yields CDR1 KGHDR and CDR2 SFDVKD. CDR3: CATSDSGLARYEQYF. CDR3 bases: TGTGCCACCAGTGACTCCGGACTAGCGCGCTACGAGCAGTACTTC.

This chain links TRBV9 with TRBJ1-2; D unresolved. Per the germline V gene, CDR1 is SGDLS and CDR2 is YYNGEE. Trimming cost V 0 bases and J 4 bases, with 10 bases left between them. The CDR3 is 14 residues long. The CDR3 sequence: CASSVDFYSYGYTF. The CDR3 DNA reads as TGTGCCAGCAGCGTAGACTTCTATTCCTATGGCTACACCTTC.

V and J are TRBV11-2 and TRBJ1-1; 10 bases are shared with TRBD1. J was trimmed by 8 bases and V by 6 bases; bases with no gene match: 3. The CDR3 covers 12 residues. Germline-derived CDR1 and CDR2 are SGHAT and FQNNGV. CDR3 in DNA: TGTGCCAGCAGACGGGACAGGGGCGAAGCTTTCTTT. Translation gives CASRRDRGEAFF.

The rearrangement links TRBV5-8 to TRBJ2-2; no clear D gene. The CDR3 sequence is 16 residues long. The germline gives CDR1 SGHTS, CDR2 YDEGEE. V lost 4 bases to trimming and J lost 4 bases, with 17 bases between them. The CDR3: CASSNRPAIGTGELFF. CDR3 bases: TGTGCCAGCAGCAACCGACCAGCCATAGGCACCGGGGAGCTGTTTTTT.

The rearrangement joins TRBV20-1 to TRBJ1-2, with a possible D match to TRBD1 (5 bases). V lost 7 bases and J 6 bases, leaving 15 bases between the germline ends. The CDR3 totals 12 residues. The germline V gene has CDR1 DFQATT and CDR2 SNEGSKA (reference sequence). The CDR3 loop is CSGVDSFDGYTF. Written as DNA, the CDR3 is TGCAGTGGCGTTGACAGTTTCGATGGCTACACCTTC.

V gene TRBV25-1 combines with J gene TRBJ2-3; D unclear. The germline gives CDR1 MGHDK, CDR2 SYGVNS. V lost 6 bases and J lost 5, with 9 bases in between. The CDR3 sequence is 12 residues long. The CDR3 DNA reads TGTGCCAGCAGCTGGACGAGAGATACGCAGTATTTT. It is translated as CASSWTRDTQYF.

Only a few counts were recorded for this clonotype. The chain joins TRBV6-4 to TRBJ2-1; unclear D gene. Trimming cost V 5 bases and J 12 bases, with 17 bases left between them. Germline V gene lookup returns CDR1 MRHNA and CDR2 SNTAGT. The CDR3 extends over 13 amino acids. The CDR3, as DNA: TGTGCCAGCAGTCCGCAAGACACAGATACGCAGTTCTTC. Encoded protein: CASSPQDTDTQFF.

The genes are TRBV24-1 and TRBJ1-1; the match to TRBD1 covers 7 bases. Germline lookup yields CDR1 KGHDR and CDR2 SFDVKD. The CDR3 totals 13 residues. V was clipped by 7 bases and J by 3 bases; unmatched bases: 4. The CDR3 coding sequence is TGTGCCACCAGGCGAACAGGGGACACTGAAGCTTTCTTT. Its protein product is CATRRTGDTEAFF.

This clonotype appeared many times. The V and J genes are TRBV25-1 and TRBJ2-4; 8 nucleotides match TRBD2. V lost 5 bases to trimming and J lost 16 bases; unmatched junction nucleotides: 16. The CDR3 runs 14 residues. Per germline, CDR1 MGHDK and CDR2 SYGVNS. For the CDR3, the DNA is TGTGCCAGCAGTCCCCCGGGGGAAGCGGGAGTTACATACTTC. It yields the protein CASSPPGEAGVTYF.

The V gene is TRBV20-1, the J gene TRBJ2-7; no clear D gene. The CDR3 totals 15 residues. V was shortened by 3 bases and J by 3 bases, with 18 bases between the two germline ends. CDR1 and CDR2 (germline): DFQATT, SNEGSKA (reference sequence). CDR3 loop: CSARLLVNLGYEQYF. The CDR3 DNA sequence: TGCAGTGCTAGGCTTCTAGTGAACCTCGGCTACGAGCAGTACTTC.

As regards this clonotype: At one of its ends the junction is not consistent with the germline gene, which may arise from a read error. The V call is TRBV20-1, the J call TRBJ2-3, with D possibly called TRBD1 or TRBD2 (6 bases each). Germline V gene data show CDR1 as DFQATT and CDR2 as SNEGSKA (reference sequence). The CDR3 loop spans 14 amino acids. CDR3 region: CSARASGGRYTQYF. The CDR3 DNA follows: TGCAGTGCCAGAGCCTCCGGGGGCAGGTATACGCAGTATTTT.

CDR3 DNA sequence: TGTGCCAGCAGCTTATCCGGGACAGGGGGCAATGAGCAGTTCTTC. Protein sequence: CASSLSGTGGNEQFF. V and J are TRBV7-2 and TRBJ2-1, with TRBD1 identical over 11 bases. Germline CDR1 SGHTA, CDR2 FQGNSA. V gave up 2 bases and J gave up 6 bases; unmatched junction bases: 3. CDR3 length equals 15 residues.